What follows describes a single T cell receptor beta chain. The antigen remains undetermined. The data stem from a study of OX40 agonist ivuxolimab in advanced cancers. As for the study in general: Eligibility admitted prior anti-PD-1, anti-PD-L1 or anti-CTLA-4 therapy; around 41% had some. Study-wide points: CD4+ and CD8+ T cells in blood underwent clonal expansion by week 6 at 0.1 to 3.0 mg/kg. Among the lowest levels of clonal expansion were found in partial responders at 0.1-3.0 mg/kg.

Profiled with immunoSEQ multiplex PCR; TCRdb holds only in-frame clones, not every one. This sample has over 55,000 clones; 84% occur once, and the top ten carry roughly 2.3%. The sequenced sample was CD4+ or CD8+ T cells sorted from blood, obtained in a trial of the OX40 agonist ivuxolimab. The TCR comes from an adult with an advanced solid tumor such as melanoma, head and neck, liver or kidney cancer.

The CDR3 sequence: CASSLTAGVNTGELFF. In DNA form, the CDR3 reads TGCGCCAGCAGTTTAACCGCGGGCGTGAACACCGGGGAGCTGTTTTTT. This rearrangement joins TRBV5-1 to TRBJ2-2, with D perhaps matching TRBD2 (5 bases). The V and J ends lost 5 bases and 1 base respectively, with 15 bases between them. Germline V gene lookup returns CDR1 SGHRS and CDR2 YFSETQ. The CDR3 totals 16 residues.